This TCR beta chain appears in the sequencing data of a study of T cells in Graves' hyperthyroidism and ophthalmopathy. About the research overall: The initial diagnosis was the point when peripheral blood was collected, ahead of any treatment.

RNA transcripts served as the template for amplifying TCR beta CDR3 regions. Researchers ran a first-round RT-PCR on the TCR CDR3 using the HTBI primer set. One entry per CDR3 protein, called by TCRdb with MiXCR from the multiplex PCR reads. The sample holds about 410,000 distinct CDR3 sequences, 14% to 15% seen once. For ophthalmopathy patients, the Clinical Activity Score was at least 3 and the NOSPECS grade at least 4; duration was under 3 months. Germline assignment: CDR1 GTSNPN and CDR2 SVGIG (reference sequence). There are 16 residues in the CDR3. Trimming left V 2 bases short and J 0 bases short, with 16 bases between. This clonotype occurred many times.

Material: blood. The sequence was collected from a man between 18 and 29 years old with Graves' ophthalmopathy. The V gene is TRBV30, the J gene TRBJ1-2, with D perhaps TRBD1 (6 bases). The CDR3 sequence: CAWSRGRGGSNYGYTF. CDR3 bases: TGTGCCTGGAGTAGGGGTCGGGGGGGCTCTAACTATGGCTACACCTTC.